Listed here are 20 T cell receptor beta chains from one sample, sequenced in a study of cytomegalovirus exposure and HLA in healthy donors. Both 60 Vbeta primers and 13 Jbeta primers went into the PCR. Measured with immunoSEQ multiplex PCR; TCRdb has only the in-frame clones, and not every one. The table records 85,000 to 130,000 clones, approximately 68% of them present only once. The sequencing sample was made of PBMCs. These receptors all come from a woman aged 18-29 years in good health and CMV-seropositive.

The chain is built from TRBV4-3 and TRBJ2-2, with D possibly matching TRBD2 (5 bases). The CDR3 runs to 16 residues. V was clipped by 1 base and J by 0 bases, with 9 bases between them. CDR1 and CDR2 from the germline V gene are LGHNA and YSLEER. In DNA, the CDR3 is TGCGCCAGCAGCCAAGCGGTAGCGTCGAACACCGGGGAGCTGTTTTTT. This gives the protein CASSQAVASNTGELFF.

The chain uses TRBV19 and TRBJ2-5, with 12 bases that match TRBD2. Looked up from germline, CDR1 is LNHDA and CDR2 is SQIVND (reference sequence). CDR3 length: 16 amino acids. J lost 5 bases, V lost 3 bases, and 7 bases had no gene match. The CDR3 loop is CASSMPTSGRDETQYF. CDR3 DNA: TGTGCCAGTAGTATGCCGACTAGCGGGAGAGACGAGACCCAGTACTTC.

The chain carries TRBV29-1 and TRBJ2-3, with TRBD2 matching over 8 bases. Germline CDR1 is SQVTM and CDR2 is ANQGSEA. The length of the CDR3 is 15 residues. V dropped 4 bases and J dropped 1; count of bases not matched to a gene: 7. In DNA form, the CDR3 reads TGCAGCGTTGGGTCCCTAGCGGGCCGCACAGATACGCAGTATTTT. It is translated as CSVGSLAGRTDTQYF.

The DNA of the CDR3 is TGTGCCAGCAGCCCGGGACAGGTAGAGACCCAGTACTTC. Protein sequence: CASSPGQVETQYF. V and J are TRBV5-6 and TRBJ2-5; 8 bases are shared with TRBD1. The CDR3 sequence is 13 residues long. The V gene's germline CDR1 is SGHDT and CDR2 YYEEEE. The V gene end was trimmed by 4 bases and the J gene end by 4 bases; junction bases not matched to a gene: 3.

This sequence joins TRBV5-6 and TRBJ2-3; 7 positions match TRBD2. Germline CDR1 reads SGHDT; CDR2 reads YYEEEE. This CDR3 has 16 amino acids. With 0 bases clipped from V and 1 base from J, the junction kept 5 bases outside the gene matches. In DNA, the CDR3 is TGTGCCAGCAGCTTGGAGCCTAGCGGAGGCACAGATACGCAGTATTTT. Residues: CASSLEPSGGTDTQYF.

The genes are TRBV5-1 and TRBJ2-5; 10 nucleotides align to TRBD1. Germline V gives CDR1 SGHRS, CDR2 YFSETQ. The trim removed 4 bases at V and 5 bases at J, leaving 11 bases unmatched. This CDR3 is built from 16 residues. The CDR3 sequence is CASSEPGQGLGETQYF. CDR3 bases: TGCGCCAGCAGCGAGCCGGGACAGGGGCTAGGGGAGACCCAGTACTTC.

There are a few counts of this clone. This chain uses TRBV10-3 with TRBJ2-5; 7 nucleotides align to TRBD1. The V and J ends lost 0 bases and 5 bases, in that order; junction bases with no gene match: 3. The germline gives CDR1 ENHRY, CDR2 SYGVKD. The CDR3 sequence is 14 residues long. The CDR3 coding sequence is TGTGCCATCAGTGAGTCGATACAGGGGGAGACCCAGTACTTC. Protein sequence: CAISESIQGETQYF.

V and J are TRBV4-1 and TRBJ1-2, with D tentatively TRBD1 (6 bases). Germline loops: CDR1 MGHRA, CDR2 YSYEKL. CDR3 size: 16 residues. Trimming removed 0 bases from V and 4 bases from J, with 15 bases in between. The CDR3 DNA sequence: TGCGCCAGCAGCCAAGAGTGGGGGCCATGGGCCTATGGCTACACCTTC. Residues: CASSQEWGPWAYGYTF.

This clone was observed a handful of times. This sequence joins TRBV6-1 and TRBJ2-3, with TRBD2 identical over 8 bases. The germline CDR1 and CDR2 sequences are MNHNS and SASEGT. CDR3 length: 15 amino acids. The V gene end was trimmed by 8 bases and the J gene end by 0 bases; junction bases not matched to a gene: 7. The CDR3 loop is CASLVTSASTDTQYF. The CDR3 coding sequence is TGTGCCAGCCTAGTGACTAGCGCTAGCACAGATACGCAGTATTTT.

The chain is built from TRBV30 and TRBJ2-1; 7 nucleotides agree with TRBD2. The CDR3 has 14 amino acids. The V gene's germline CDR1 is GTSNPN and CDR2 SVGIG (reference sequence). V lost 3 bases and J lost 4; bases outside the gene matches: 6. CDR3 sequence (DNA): TGTGCCTGGAGGGGGGACTACCCATACAATGAGCAGTTCTTC. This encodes CAWRGDYPYNEQFF.

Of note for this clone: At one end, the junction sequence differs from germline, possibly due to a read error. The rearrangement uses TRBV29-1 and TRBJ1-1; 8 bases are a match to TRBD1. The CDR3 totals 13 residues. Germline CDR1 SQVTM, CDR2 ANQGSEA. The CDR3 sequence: CSVEGQGGTEAFF. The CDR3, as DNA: TGCAGCGTCGAAGGACAGGGTGGAACTGAAGCTTTCTTT.

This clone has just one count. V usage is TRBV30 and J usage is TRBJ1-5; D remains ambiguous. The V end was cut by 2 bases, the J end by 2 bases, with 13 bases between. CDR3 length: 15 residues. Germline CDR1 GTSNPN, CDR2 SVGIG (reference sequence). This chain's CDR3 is CAWSHPWLGNQPQHF. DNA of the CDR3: TGTGCCTGGAGTCACCCTTGGTTAGGCAATCAGCCCCAGCATTTT.

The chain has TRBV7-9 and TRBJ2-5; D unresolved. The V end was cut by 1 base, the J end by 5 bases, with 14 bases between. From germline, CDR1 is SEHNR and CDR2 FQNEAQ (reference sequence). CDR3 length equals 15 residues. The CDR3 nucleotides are TGTGCCAGCAGCTTAGAATTATCGGTTGAGGAGACCCAGTACTTC. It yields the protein CASSLELSVEETQYF.

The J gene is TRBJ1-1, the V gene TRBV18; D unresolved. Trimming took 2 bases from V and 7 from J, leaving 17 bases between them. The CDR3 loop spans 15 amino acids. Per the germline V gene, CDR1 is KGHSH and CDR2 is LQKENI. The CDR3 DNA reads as TGTGCCAGCTCACCAAGCAGCGATCCCCGGAGTGAAGCTTTCTTT. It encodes CASSPSSDPRSEAFF. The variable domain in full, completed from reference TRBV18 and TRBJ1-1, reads NAGVMQNPRHLVRRRGQEARLRCSPMKGHSHVYWYRQLPEEGLKFMVYLQKENIIDESGMPKERFSAEFPKEGPSILRIQQVVRGDSAAYFCASSPSSDPRSEAFFGQGTRLTVV.

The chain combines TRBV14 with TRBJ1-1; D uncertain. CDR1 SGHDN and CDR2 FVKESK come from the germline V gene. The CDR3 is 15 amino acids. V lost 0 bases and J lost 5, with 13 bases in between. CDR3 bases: TGTGCCAGCAGCCAAGATCACTGGCCGGGTACTGAAGCTTTCTTT. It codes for CASSQDHWPGTEAFF. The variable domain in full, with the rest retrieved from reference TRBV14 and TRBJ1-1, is EAGVTQFPSHSVIEKGQTVTLRCDPISGHDNLYWYRRVMGKEIKFLLHFVKESKQDESGMPNNRFLAERTGGTYSTLKVQPAELEDSGVYFCASSQDHWPGTEAFFGQGTRLTVV.

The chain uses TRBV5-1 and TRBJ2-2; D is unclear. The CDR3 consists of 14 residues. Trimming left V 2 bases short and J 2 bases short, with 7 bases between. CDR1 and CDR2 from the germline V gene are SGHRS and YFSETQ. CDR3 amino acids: CASSFPKNTGELFF. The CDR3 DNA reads TGCGCCAGCAGCTTCCCTAAAAACACCGGGGAGCTGTTTTTT. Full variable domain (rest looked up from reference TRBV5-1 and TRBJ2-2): KAGVTQTPRYLIKTRGQQVTLSCSPISGHRSVSWYQQTPGQGLQFLFEYFSETQRNKGNFPGRFSGRQFSNSRSEMNVSTLELGDSALYLCASSFPKNTGELFFGEGSRLTVL.

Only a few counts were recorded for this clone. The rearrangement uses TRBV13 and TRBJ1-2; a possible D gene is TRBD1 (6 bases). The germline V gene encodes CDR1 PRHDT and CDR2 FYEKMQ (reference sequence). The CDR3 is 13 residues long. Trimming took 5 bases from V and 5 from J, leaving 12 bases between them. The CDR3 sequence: CASSQGREYGYTF. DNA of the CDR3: TGTGCCAGCAGCCAGGGGAGGGAGTATGGCTACACCTTC. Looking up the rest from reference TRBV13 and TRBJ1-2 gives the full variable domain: AAGVIQSPRHLIKEKRETATLKCYPIPRHDTVYWYQQGPGQDPQFLISFYEKMQSDKGSIPDRFSAQQFSDYHSELNMSSLELGDSALYFCASSQGREYGYTFGSGTRLTVV.

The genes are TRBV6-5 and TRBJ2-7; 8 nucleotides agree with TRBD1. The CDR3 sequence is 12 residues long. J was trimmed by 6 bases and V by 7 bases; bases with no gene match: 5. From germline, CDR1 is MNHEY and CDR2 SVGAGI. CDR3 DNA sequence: TGTGCCAGCACCTTAGGGACAGGCGAGCAGTACTTC. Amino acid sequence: CASTLGTGEQYF.

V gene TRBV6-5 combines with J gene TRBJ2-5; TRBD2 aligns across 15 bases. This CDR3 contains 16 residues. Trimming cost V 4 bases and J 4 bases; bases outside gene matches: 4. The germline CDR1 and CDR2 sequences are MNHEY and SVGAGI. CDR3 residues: CASSSGLAGGVETQYF. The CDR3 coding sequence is TGTGCCAGCAGTTCGGGACTAGCGGGAGGTGTAGAGACCCAGTACTTC.

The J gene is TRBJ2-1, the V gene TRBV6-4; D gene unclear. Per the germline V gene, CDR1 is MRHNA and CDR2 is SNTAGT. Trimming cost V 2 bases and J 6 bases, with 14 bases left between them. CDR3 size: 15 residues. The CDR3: CASSDALESPNEQFF. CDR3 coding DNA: TGTGCCAGCAGTGACGCGCTAGAAAGCCCCAATGAGCAGTTCTTC.